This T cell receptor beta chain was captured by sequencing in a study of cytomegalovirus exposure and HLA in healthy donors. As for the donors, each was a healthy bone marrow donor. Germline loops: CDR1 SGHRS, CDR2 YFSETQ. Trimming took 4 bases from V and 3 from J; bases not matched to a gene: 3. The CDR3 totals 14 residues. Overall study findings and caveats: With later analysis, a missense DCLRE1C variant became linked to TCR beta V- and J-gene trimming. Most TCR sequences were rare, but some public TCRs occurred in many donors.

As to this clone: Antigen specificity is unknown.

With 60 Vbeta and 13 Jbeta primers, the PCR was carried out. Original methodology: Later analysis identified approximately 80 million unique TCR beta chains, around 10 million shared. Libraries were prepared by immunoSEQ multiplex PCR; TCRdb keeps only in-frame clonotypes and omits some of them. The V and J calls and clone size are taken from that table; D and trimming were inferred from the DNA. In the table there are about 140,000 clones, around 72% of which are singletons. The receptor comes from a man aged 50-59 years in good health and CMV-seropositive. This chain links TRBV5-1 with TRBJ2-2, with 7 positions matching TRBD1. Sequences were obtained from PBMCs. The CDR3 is CASSDRVDTGELFF. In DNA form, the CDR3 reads TGCGCCAGCAGCGACAGGGTTGACACCGGGGAGCTGTTTTTT.